A single sample gave rise to the 26 T cell receptor beta chains below, sequenced in a study of T cell responses to AZD1222 COVID-19 vaccine (dated by TCRdb to the early 2020s). The receptor library was made with the immunoSEQ multiplex PCR assay. TCRdb took over this immuneACCESS table, retaining in-frame rearrangements with V and J assigned. Such tables are incomplete; in checked studies, under half of the missing clones stem from an unresolved V gene, and the remainder is unexplained. The sample has roughly 120,000 clones on record, roughly 90% of them singletons. The ten largest make up around 4% of the sample. What this sample's time point label stands for: baseline before first vaccination. The material was peripheral blood, obtained on day 0 of AZD1222 vaccination. Receptors originate from an adult in good health.

This chain connects TRBV9 to TRBJ2-7; 7 bases agree with TRBD1. Trimming cost V 1 base and J 2 bases; bases outside gene matches: 3. Germline loops: CDR1 SGDLS, CDR2 YYNGEE. The CDR3 has 14 amino acids. The CDR3 DNA follows: TGTGCCAGCAGCGTAACCCAGGGGGCCTACGAGCAGTACTTC. As protein: CASSVTQGAYEQYF.

The chain carries TRBV19 and TRBJ1-1; 7 nucleotides align to TRBD1. Germline CDR1 LNHDA, CDR2 SQIVND (reference sequence). This CDR3 is 13 amino acids long. V gave up 4 bases and J gave up 5 bases; unmatched junction bases: 4. The CDR3: CASSTQGRTEAFF. In nucleotides, the CDR3 is TGTGCCAGTAGTACACAGGGGCGGACTGAAGCTTTCTTT.

The CDR3 sequence: CAISEGIIDEQYF. The CDR3 bases are TGTGCCATCAGTGAAGGGATTATCGACGAGCAGTACTTC. The chain uses TRBV10-3 and TRBJ2-7, with D hard to call. Germline-derived CDR1 and CDR2 are ENHRY and SYGVKD. The CDR3 contains 13 residues. The V end was cut by 3 bases, the J end by 5 bases, with 11 bases between.

This chain joins TRBV19 and TRBJ2-1; 8 nucleotides align to TRBD2. V shed 1 base and J 4 bases; nucleotides not matched to a gene: 3. This CDR3 has 15 residues. Germline V gene lookup returns CDR1 LNHDA and CDR2 SQIVND (reference sequence). This chain's CDR3 is CASSIASGGYNEQFF. CDR3 nucleotide sequence: TGTGCCAGTAGTATAGCCAGCGGGGGATACAATGAGCAGTTCTTC.

The chain has TRBV19 and TRBJ2-1; 13 bases map to TRBD2. CDR3 length: 15 residues. CDR1 LNHDA and CDR2 SQIVND come from the germline V gene (reference sequence). After removal of 5 bases from V and 8 bases from J, the junction contained 6 bases not matched to a gene. The CDR3 sequence is CASSRTSGSFDEQFF. CDR3 nucleotides: TGTGCCAGTAGTCGGACTAGCGGGAGTTTCGATGAGCAGTTCTTC.

This clone showed up just once. V is TRBV29-1 and J is TRBJ1-1; D might be TRBD1 (6 bases). Trimming stripped 6 bases from V and 0 bases from J, with 8 bases between. In germline, CDR1 is SQVTM, CDR2 ANQGSEA. This CDR3 comprises 12 residues. The CDR3 spells CSVDSLNTEAFF. For the CDR3, the DNA is TGCAGCGTGGACAGTCTGAACACTGAAGCTTTCTTT.

The genes are TRBV30 and TRBJ1-2; the match to TRBD1 covers 8 bases. Unmatched junction bases numbered 7, after V lost 5 bases and J lost 8 bases. Germline CDR1 reads GTSNPN; CDR2 reads SVGIG (reference sequence). The CDR3 spans 12 residues. CDR3 residues: CAWGTGGWGYTF. For the CDR3, the DNA is TGTGCCTGGGGGACAGGAGGATGGGGCTACACCTTC. The full variable domain, in which reference TRBV30 and TRBJ1-2 provide the parts outside the CDR3, is SQTIHQWPATLVQPVGSPLSLECTVEGTSNPNLYWYRQAAGRGLQLLFYSVGIGQISSEVPQNLSASRPQDRQFILSSKKLLLSDSGFYLCAWGTGGWGYTFGSGTRLTVV.

The rearrangement links TRBV19 to TRBJ2-7; the match to TRBD2 covers 7 bases. The V segment lost 9 bases and the J segment 0 bases; nucleotides outside the gene matches: 14. The germline V gene has CDR1 LNHDA and CDR2 SQIVND (reference sequence). There are 16 residues in the CDR3. As DNA, the CDR3 is TGTGCCAGCCGTAGACGGGCGGGAGAAGGCTCCTACGAGCAGTACTTC. This gives the protein CASRRRAGEGSYEQYF. Based on the CDR3 plus reference TRBV19 and TRBJ2-7, the full variable domain is DGGITQSPKYLFRKEGQNVTLSCEQNLNHDAMYWYRQDPGQGLRLIYYSQIVNDFQKGDIAEGYSVSREKKESFPLTVTSAQKNPTAFYLCASRRRAGEGSYEQYFGPGTRLTVT.

The chain has TRBV18 and TRBJ2-2; the D gene is possibly TRBD1 (6 bases). Germline V gives CDR1 KGHSH, CDR2 LQKENI. V gave up 2 bases and J gave up 2 bases, with 9 bases separating them. This CDR3 comprises 15 residues. The CDR3 reads CASSPSTGNTGELFF. In DNA form, the CDR3 reads TGTGCCAGCTCACCATCGACAGGCAACACCGGGGAGCTGTTTTTT.

This clone was observed once. V gene TRBV27 combines with J gene TRBJ2-1; 7 nucleotides agree with TRBD2. The CDR3 consists of 17 residues. The germline gives CDR1 MNHEY, CDR2 SMNVEV (reference sequence). The V segment lost 1 base and the J segment 4 bases; nucleotides outside the gene matches: 10. CDR3 bases: TGTGCCAGCAGTTTATTGGGGAGCGAGCGGGATTACAATGAGCAGTTCTTC. Translated: CASSLLGSERDYNEQFF.

This rearrangement joins TRBV5-5 to TRBJ2-7; 9 bases line up with TRBD1. The CDR3 has 13 residues. V was clipped by 4 bases and J by 4 bases; unmatched bases: 3. Germline V CDR1 and CDR2: SGHKS, YYEKEE (reference sequence). Here the CDR3 reads CASSVQGAYEQYF. The CDR3 DNA sequence: TGTGCCAGCAGCGTACAGGGGGCGTACGAGCAGTACTTC.

This chain links TRBV29-1 with TRBJ1-1; D is unresolved. The germline V gene has CDR1 SQVTM and CDR2 ANQGSEA. CDR3 length: 14 amino acids. Trimming took 3 bases from V and 2 from J, leaving 13 bases between them. The CDR3 loop reads CSVERATINTEAFF. The CDR3 nucleotides read TGCAGCGTTGAGAGAGCCACCATTAACACTGAAGCTTTCTTT.

The V and J genes are TRBV6-1 and TRBJ2-3; D uncertain. This CDR3 spans 14 amino acids. Germline V gene sequence: CDR1 MNHNS, CDR2 SASEGT. V lost 2 bases and J 0 bases, leaving 6 bases between the germline ends. In nucleotides, the CDR3 is TGTGCCAGCAGTGAAACCTCTAGCACAGATACGCAGTATTTT. Translation gives CASSETSSTDTQYF.

V gene TRBV3-1 (or the pseudogene TRBV3-2) combines with J gene TRBJ2-2, with D perhaps TRBD1 (5 bases). This CDR3 is 14 amino acids long. Deletions cut 5 bases from V and 5 bases from J, with 12 bases between. Germline CDR1 and CDR2: LGHDT and YNNKEL (reference sequence). The CDR3 region has the DNA TGTGCCAGCAGCGACAGACATGCGACCGGGGAGCTGTTTTTT. Its translation is CASSDRHATGELFF.

The chain uses TRBV3-1 (or the pseudogene TRBV3-2) and TRBJ1-5; no clear D. V was clipped by 0 bases and J by 5 bases, with 14 bases between them. The CDR3 has 16 residues. Germline CDR1 LGHDT, CDR2 YNNKEL (reference sequence). CDR3 DNA sequence: TGTGCCAGCAGCCAAGAGTCTTCGGGATATGATCAGCCCCAGCATTTT. Protein product: CASSQESSGYDQPQHF.

The genes are TRBV4-3 and TRBJ1-5, with 7 bases that match TRBD1. Germline V gives CDR1 LGHNA, CDR2 YSLEER. The V segment lost 0 bases and the J segment 0 bases; nucleotides outside the gene matches: 5. This CDR3 spans 17 amino acids. CDR3 sequence reads: CASSQETGRYSNQPQHF. The CDR3 DNA is TGCGCCAGCAGCCAAGAGACAGGGCGTTATAGCAATCAGCCCCAGCATTTT.

The chain combines TRBV14 with TRBJ2-7; no reliable D call. CDR1 is SGHDN and CDR2 is FVKESK in the germline V gene. There are 14 residues in the CDR3. The V end lost 3 bases, the J end lost 0 bases, and 9 bases lay between the germline ends. This CDR3 is CASSQAPSSYEQYF. CDR3 nucleotide sequence: TGTGCCAGCAGCCAGGCCCCGAGCTCCTACGAGCAGTACTTC.

The chain recombines TRBV4-1 with TRBJ1-1; TRBD1 might be the D (5 bases). The ends were cut back, 3 bases at V and 1 base at J, with 9 bases in the middle. The CDR3 consists of 14 residues. Germline loops: CDR1 MGHRA, CDR2 YSYEKL. The CDR3 nucleotides are TGCGCCAGCAGCCAGATTGGGACGAACACTGAAGCTTTCTTT. This encodes CASSQIGTNTEAFF.

This chain joins TRBV7-9 and TRBJ2-2, with TRBD2 matching over 12 bases. The CDR3 contains 17 residues. Germline lookup yields CDR1 SEHNR and CDR2 FQNEAQ (reference sequence). Trimming removed 5 bases from V and 1 base from J; junction bases left unmatched: 5. DNA of the CDR3: TGTGCCAGCAGCCTTCAACTAGCGGGGGGGAACACCGGGGAGCTGTTTTTT. Translated: CASSLQLAGGNTGELFF.

The gene calls are TRBV24-1 and TRBJ1-5; perhaps TRBD1 as D (6 bases). Per the germline V gene, CDR1 is KGHDR and CDR2 is SFDVKD. CDR3 length equals 15 residues. V lost 2 bases, J lost 6 bases, and 13 bases lay in between. The CDR3 region has the DNA TGTGCCACCAGTGATTCGACAGGTGATGTTCAGCCCCAGCATTTT. It yields the protein CATSDSTGDVQPQHF.

The chain recombines TRBV7-2 with TRBJ1-2; 11 bases are shared with TRBD1. The germline V gene has CDR1 SGHTA and CDR2 FQGNSA. There are 15 residues in the CDR3. V trimming: 5 bases; J trimming: 4 bases; junction bases outside the gene matches: 6. The CDR3: CASSLGQGASYGYTF. CDR3 coding DNA: TGTGCCAGCAGCCTTGGACAGGGGGCATCCTATGGCTACACCTTC.

This clone was counted once. The chain carries TRBV7-8 and TRBJ2-7; D gene ambiguous. V gave up 5 bases and J gave up 3 bases, with 8 bases separating them. The germline CDR1 and CDR2 sequences are SGHVS and FQNEAQ. The CDR3 sequence is 12 residues long. This CDR3 reads CASSQSLYEQYF. CDR3 in DNA: TGTGCCAGCAGCCAGAGCCTCTACGAGCAGTACTTC.

The J gene is TRBJ2-5, the V gene TRBV6-5, with D hard to call. CDR3 length: 15 amino acids. The germline V and J ends were trimmed by 6 bases and 2 bases, with 16 bases remaining between them. CDR1 and CDR2 (germline): MNHEY, SVGAGI. This CDR3 is CASRPTLRPQETQYF. The CDR3 DNA is TGTGCCAGCAGGCCCACCCTGAGGCCACAAGAGACCCAGTACTTC.

The rearrangement uses TRBV5-1 and TRBJ2-3, with D uncertain. Per germline, CDR1 SGHRS and CDR2 YFSETQ. With 3 bases removed from V and 0 bases from J, the gap between germline ends came to 8 bases. This CDR3 is 14 amino acids long. For the CDR3, the DNA is TGCGCCAGCAGCTCTGGACCTAGCACAGATACGCAGTATTTT. Residues: CASSSGPSTDTQYF.

This chain joins TRBV12-1 and TRBJ2-1; the table assigns TRBD2, which was not confirmed against the DNA. TRBV12-1 is termed a pseudogene. CDR3 length equals 18 residues. The CDR3, as DNA: TGTGCCAGCAGCCCGGCGGGGGGCCCCGAAGTCTCCTACAATGAGCAGTTCTTC. Protein product: CASSPAGGPEVSYNEQFF.

This rearrangement joins TRBV28 to TRBJ1-4; TRBD1 agrees at 7 bases. Trimming at V came to 5 bases and at J to 8 bases, leaving 17 bases not matched to a gene. There are 17 residues in the CDR3. In germline, CDR1 is MDHEN, CDR2 SYDVKM. CDR3 loop: CASSAQSPHRGEEKLFF. In DNA form, the CDR3 reads TGTGCCAGCAGTGCCCAAAGTCCCCACAGGGGCGAGGAAAAACTGTTTTTT. Full variable domain (outside the CDR3, taken from reference TRBV28 and TRBJ1-4): DVKVTQSSRYLVKRTGEKVFLECVQDMDHENMFWYRQDPGLGLRLIYFSYDVKMKEKGDIPEGYSVSREKKERFSLILESASTNQTSMYLCASSAQSPHRGEEKLFFGSGTQLSVL.